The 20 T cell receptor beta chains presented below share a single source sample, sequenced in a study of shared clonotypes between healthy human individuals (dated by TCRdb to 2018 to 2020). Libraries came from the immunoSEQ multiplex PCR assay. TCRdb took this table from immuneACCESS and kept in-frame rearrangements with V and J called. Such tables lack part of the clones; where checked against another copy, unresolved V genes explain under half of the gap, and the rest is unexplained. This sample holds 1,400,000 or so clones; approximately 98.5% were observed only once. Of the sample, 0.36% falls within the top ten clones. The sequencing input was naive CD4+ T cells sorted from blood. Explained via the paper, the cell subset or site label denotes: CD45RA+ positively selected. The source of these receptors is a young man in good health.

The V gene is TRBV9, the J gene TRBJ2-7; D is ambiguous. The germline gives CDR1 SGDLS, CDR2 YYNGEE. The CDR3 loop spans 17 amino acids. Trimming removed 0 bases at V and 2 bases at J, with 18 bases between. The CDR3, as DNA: TGTGCCAGCAGCGTAGCCCCAATGAGAGACGGCGCCTACGAGCAGTACTTC. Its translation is CASSVAPMRDGAYEQYF.

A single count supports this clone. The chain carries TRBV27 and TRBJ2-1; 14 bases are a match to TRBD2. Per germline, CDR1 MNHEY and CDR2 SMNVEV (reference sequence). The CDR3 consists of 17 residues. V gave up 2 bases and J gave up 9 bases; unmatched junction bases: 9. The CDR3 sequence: CASSLPVGTSGSSEQFF. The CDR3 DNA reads TGTGCCAGCAGTTTACCCGTCGGGACTAGCGGGAGTAGTGAGCAGTTCTTC.

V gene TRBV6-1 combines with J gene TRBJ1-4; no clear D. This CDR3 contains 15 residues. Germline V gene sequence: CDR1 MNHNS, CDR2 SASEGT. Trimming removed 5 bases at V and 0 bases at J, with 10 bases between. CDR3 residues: CASSFNSATNEKLFF. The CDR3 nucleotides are TGTGCCAGCAGTTTTAACAGTGCAACTAATGAAAAACTGTTTTTT.

CDR3 loop: CARSGGLSTQIYNEQFF. CDR3 in DNA: TGTGCCAGAAGCGGTGGTCTTTCCACCCAAATCTACAATGAGCAGTTCTTC. The J gene is TRBJ2-1, the V gene TRBV5-3; D is uncertain. TRBV5-3 is an ORF for which the function is uncertain. The CDR3 covers 17 residues. V lost 4 bases, J lost 3 bases, and 20 bases lay in between.

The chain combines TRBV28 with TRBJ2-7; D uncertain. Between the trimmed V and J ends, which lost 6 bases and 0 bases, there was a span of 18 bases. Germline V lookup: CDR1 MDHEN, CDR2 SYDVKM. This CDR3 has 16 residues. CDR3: CASSHSLGKSSYEQYF. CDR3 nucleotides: TGTGCCAGCAGCCACTCCCTCGGTAAAAGCTCCTACGAGCAGTACTTC.

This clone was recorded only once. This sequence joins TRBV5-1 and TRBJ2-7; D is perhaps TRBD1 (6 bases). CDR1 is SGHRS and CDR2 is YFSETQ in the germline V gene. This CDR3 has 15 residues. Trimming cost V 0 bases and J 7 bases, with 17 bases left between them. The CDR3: CASSLVRTETTEQYF. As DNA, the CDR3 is TGCGCCAGCAGCTTGGTTCGGACAGAGACGACTGAGCAGTACTTC.

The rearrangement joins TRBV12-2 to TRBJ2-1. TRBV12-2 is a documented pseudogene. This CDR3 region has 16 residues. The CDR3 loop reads CASRLPLQGSYNEQFF. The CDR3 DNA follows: TGTGCAAGTCGCTTACCCCTCCAAGGCTCCTACAATGAGCAGTTCTTC.

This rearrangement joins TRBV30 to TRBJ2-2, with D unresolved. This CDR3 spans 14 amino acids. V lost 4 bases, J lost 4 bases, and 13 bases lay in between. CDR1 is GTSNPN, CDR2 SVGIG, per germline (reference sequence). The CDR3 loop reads CAWKGGWGTGELFF. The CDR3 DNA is TGTGCCTGGAAAGGCGGATGGGGCACCGGGGAGCTGTTTTTT.

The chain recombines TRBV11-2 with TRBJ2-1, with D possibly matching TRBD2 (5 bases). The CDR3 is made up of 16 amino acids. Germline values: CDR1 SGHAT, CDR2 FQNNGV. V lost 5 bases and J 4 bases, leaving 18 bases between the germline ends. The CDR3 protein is CASSPVGASTYNEQFF. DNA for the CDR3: TGTGCCAGCAGCCCAGTTGGAGCTAGCACTTACAATGAGCAGTTCTTC. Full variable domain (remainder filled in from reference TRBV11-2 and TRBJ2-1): EAGVAQSPRYKIIEKRQSVAFWCNPISGHATLYWYQQILGQGPKLLIQFQNNGVVDDSQLPKDRFSAERLKGVDSTLKIQPAKLEDSAVYLCASSPVGASTYNEQFFGPGTRLTVL.

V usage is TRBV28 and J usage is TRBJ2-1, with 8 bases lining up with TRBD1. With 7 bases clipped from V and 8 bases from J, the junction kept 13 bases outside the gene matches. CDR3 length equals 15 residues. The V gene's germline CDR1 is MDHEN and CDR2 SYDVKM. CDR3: CASTGTGLLVDEQFF. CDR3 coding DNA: TGTGCCAGCACCGGGACAGGCCTCCTCGTCGATGAGCAGTTCTTC.

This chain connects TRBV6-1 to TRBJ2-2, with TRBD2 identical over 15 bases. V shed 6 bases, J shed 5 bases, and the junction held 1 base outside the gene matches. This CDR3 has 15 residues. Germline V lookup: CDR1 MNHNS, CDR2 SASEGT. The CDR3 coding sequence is TGTGCCAGCAGGGGACTAGCGGGAGGAACCGGGGAGCTGTTTTTT. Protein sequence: CASRGLAGGTGELFF.

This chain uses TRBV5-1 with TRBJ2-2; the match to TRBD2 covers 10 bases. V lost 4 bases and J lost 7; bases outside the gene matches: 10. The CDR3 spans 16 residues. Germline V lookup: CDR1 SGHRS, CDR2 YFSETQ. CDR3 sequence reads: CASSLRTSGFFGELFF. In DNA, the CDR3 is TGCGCCAGCAGCCTAAGGACTAGCGGATTTTTCGGGGAGCTGTTTTTT.

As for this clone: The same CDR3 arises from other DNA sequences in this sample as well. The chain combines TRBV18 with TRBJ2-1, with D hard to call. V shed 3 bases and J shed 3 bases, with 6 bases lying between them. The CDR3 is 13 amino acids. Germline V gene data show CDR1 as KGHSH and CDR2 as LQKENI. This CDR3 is CASSPDVYNEQFF. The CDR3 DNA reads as TGTGCCAGCTCACCGGACGTCTACAATGAGCAGTTCTTC.

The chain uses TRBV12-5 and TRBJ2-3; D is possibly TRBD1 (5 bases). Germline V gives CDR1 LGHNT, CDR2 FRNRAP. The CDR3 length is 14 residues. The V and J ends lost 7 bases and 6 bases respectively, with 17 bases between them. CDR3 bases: TGTGCTAGTGCCCCTAAGGGGCTGGTGGATACGCAGTATTTT. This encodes CASAPKGLVDTQYF.

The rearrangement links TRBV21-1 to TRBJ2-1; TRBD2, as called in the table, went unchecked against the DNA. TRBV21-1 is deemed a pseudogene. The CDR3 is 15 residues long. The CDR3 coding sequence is TGTGCCAGCAGCAAAGTTCGGCAGCGACACAATGAGCAGTTCTTC. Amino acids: CASSKVRQRHNEQFF.

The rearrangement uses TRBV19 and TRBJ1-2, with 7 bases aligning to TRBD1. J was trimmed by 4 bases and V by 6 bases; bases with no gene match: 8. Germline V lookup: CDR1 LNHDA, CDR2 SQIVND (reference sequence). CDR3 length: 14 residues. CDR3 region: CASSARGGGYGYTF. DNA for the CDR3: TGTGCCAGTAGCGCAAGAGGGGGCGGCTATGGCTACACCTTC. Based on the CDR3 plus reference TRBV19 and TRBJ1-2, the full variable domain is DGGITQSPKYLFRKEGQNVTLSCEQNLNHDAMYWYRQDPGQGLRLIYYSQIVNDFQKGDIAEGYSVSREKKESFPLTVTSAQKNPTAFYLCASSARGGGYGYTFGSGTRLTVV.

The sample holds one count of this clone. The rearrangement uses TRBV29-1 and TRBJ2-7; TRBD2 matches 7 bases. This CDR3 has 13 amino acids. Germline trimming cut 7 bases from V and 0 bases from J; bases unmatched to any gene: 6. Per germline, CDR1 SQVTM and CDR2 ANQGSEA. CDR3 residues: CSARGGGSYEQYF. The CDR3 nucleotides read TGCAGCGCCCGGGGCGGGGGCTCCTACGAGCAGTACTTC.

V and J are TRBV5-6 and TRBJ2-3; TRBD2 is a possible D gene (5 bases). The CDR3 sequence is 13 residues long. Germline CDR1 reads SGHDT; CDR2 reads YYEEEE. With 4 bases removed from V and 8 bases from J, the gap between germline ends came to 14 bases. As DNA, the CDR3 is TGTGCCAGCAGCCCAGAGGGCGCTTCTACGCAGTATTTT. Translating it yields CASSPEGASTQYF.

This CDR3 reads CASSLAGASGANVLTF. The CDR3 DNA follows: TGCGCCAGCAGCTTGGCCGGGGCCTCTGGGGCCAACGTCCTGACTTTC. This chain joins TRBV5-1 and TRBJ2-6; D tentatively reads TRBD1 or TRBD2 (5 bases each). Germline V gene data show CDR1 as SGHRS and CDR2 as YFSETQ. The CDR3 length is 16 residues. V was clipped by 0 bases and J by 0 bases, with 7 bases between them.

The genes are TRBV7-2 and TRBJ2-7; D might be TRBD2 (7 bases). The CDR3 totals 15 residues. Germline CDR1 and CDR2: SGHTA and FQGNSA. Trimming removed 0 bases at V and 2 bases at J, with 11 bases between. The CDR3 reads CASSLAAGAAYEQYF. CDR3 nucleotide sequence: TGTGCCAGCAGCTTAGCGGCGGGGGCAGCCTACGAGCAGTACTTC.